The 27 T cell receptor beta chains below all came from one sample that was sequenced in a study of blood T cell repertoires in COVID-19. Some clones are missing from TCRdb's copy, which holds only in-frame ones; the method was immunoSEQ multiplex PCR. Among approximately 60,000 clones listed, roughly four fifths were seen once. Material: peripheral blood. The receptors here all came from a man older than 75 with acute or convalescent COVID-19.

The V gene is TRBV2, the J gene TRBJ2-5, with D possibly TRBD1 on 6 matching bases. The CDR3 runs to 13 residues. In germline, CDR1 is SNHLY, CDR2 FYNNEI. The germline V and J ends were trimmed by 7 bases and 0 bases, with 9 bases remaining between them. CDR3 DNA: TGTGCCAGCACCAGGGACAACCAAGAGACCCAGTACTTC. It specifies CASTRDNQETQYF.

The V call is TRBV5-1, the J call TRBJ1-6; D gene unclear. V was pared by 1 base and J by 0 bases, with 8 bases between. This CDR3 is built from 16 residues. Germline lookup yields CDR1 SGHRS and CDR2 YFSETQ. CDR3 sequence (DNA): TGCGCCAGCAGCTTGTCTGAGAGCTCCTATAATTCACCCCTCCACTTT. Translation: CASSLSESSYNSPLHF.

The chain recombines TRBV7-2 with TRBJ2-3; no reliable D call. The CDR3 loop spans 13 amino acids. Germline assignment: CDR1 SGHTA and CDR2 FQGNSA. Trimming removed 4 bases at V and 5 bases at J, with 10 bases between. The DNA of the CDR3 is TGTGCCAGCAGCTCCGGGTTGGGAGATACGCAGTATTTT. Translation gives CASSSGLGDTQYF.

The chain is built from TRBV6-1 and TRBJ1-6; tentatively, D is TRBD1 (6 bases). The CDR3 totals 16 residues. Trimming took off 3 bases at V and 3 bases at J, with 12 bases between the two ends. Germline V CDR1 and CDR2: MNHNS, SASEGT. The CDR3 bases are TGTGCCAGCAGTGATAAGGGGGTGAACTATAATTCACCCCTCCACTTT. It yields the protein CASSDKGVNYNSPLHF.

The chain recombines TRBV5-4 with TRBJ2-5; 7 bases align to TRBD1. Germline values: CDR1 SGHNT, CDR2 YYREEE (reference sequence). The length of the CDR3 is 16 residues. V dropped 6 bases and J dropped 5; count of bases not matched to a gene: 16. This CDR3 is CASTHRGRVLGETQYF. The CDR3 DNA reads TGTGCCAGCACCCACAGGGGCCGCGTCCTTGGGGAGACCCAGTACTTC.

The V gene is TRBV19, the J gene TRBJ1-5; 10 nucleotides line up with TRBD1. In germline, CDR1 is LNHDA, CDR2 SQIVND (reference sequence). V shed 6 bases and J 5 bases; nucleotides not matched to a gene: 1. CDR3 size: 13 residues. CDR3 amino acids: CASSGTGDQPQHF. DNA for the CDR3: TGTGCCAGTAGCGGGACAGGGGATCAGCCCCAGCATTTT. The complete variable domain, with remaining parts taken from reference TRBV19 and TRBJ1-5, reads DGGITQSPKYLFRKEGQNVTLSCEQNLNHDAMYWYRQDPGQGLRLIYYSQIVNDFQKGDIAEGYSVSREKKESFPLTVTSAQKNPTAFYLCASSGTGDQPQHFGDGTRLSIL.

V usage is TRBV30 and J usage is TRBJ1-2; D is unclear. V was clipped by 0 bases and J by 5 bases, with 7 bases between them. The V gene's germline CDR1 is GTSNPN and CDR2 SVGIG (reference sequence). The CDR3 has 12 residues. The CDR3 sequence: CAWSVRTYGYTF. The CDR3 region has the DNA TGTGCCTGGAGTGTACGGACTTATGGCTACACCTTC. Full variable domain (missing parts from reference TRBV30 and TRBJ1-2): SQTIHQWPATLVQPVGSPLSLECTVEGTSNPNLYWYRQAAGRGLQLLFYSVGIGQISSEVPQNLSASRPQDRQFILSSKKLLLSDSGFYLCAWSVRTYGYTFGSGTRLTVV.

The count of this clone is one. The chain uses TRBV9 and TRBJ2-3; no reliable D call. This CDR3 comprises 13 residues. Germline V CDR1 and CDR2: SGDLS, YYNGEE. Trimming stripped 0 bases from V and 3 bases from J, with 5 bases between. The CDR3 sequence: CASSVDFTDTQYF. CDR3 DNA: TGTGCCAGCAGCGTAGACTTTACAGATACGCAGTATTTT.

The rearrangement uses TRBV28 and TRBJ1-1; a weak D match, TRBD1 (6 bases). Trimming removed 6 bases from V and 0 bases from J, with 11 bases in between. The CDR3 runs 14 residues. Germline lookup yields CDR1 MDHEN and CDR2 SYDVKM. CDR3 sequence reads: CASRPTGMNTEAFF. Here the CDR3 DNA reads TGTGCCAGCAGGCCGACAGGTATGAACACTGAAGCTTTCTTT.

The chain joins TRBV6-6 to TRBJ2-7; 8 nucleotides match TRBD1. The CDR3 runs to 14 residues. In germline, CDR1 is MNHNY, CDR2 SVGAGI (reference sequence). Trimming took 2 bases from V and 4 from J; bases not matched to a gene: 4. The CDR3 DNA reads TGTGCCAGCAGTTACCTGCAGGGGGCTTACGAGCAGTACTTC. This gives the protein CASSYLQGAYEQYF.

The V gene is TRBV4-2, the J gene TRBJ2-1; 9 nucleotides agree with TRBD1. CDR3 size: 15 residues. With 3 bases clipped from V and 2 bases from J, the junction kept 2 bases outside the gene matches. Per the germline V gene, CDR1 is LGHNA and CDR2 is YNFKEQ. CDR3 in amino acids: CASSHDRGTYNEQFF. CDR3 nucleotides: TGTGCCAGCAGCCACGACAGGGGGACCTACAATGAGCAGTTCTTC.

V gene TRBV2 combines with J gene TRBJ2-1, with TRBD1 identical over 7 bases. The CDR3 covers 14 residues. Germline CDR1 is SNHLY and CDR2 is FYNNEI. Trimming took 8 bases from V and 0 from J; bases not matched to a gene: 4. The CDR3 sequence is CASLRDSSYNEQFF. In nucleotides, the CDR3 is TGTGCCAGCCTTCGGGACAGCTCCTACAATGAGCAGTTCTTC.

V gene TRBV5-8 combines with J gene TRBJ2-7, with 8 bases that match TRBD1. V gave up 3 bases and J gave up 2 bases; unmatched junction bases: 7. Germline CDR1 and CDR2: SGHTS and YDEGEE. This CDR3 is built from 15 residues. CDR3 DNA: TGTGCCAGCAGCTCGGCATACAGGGGGACCTACGAGCAGTACTTC. The encoded protein is CASSSAYRGTYEQYF.

This clone was picked up one time. The rearrangement uses TRBV3-1 (or the pseudogene TRBV3-2) and TRBJ2-1; D is ambiguous. Germline V gene sequence: CDR1 LGHDT, CDR2 YNNKEL (reference sequence). The CDR3 runs to 12 residues. The V gene lost 4 bases and the J gene lost 5 bases, with 6 bases spanning the gap. The CDR3 here is CASSRTDNEQFF. The CDR3 DNA reads TGTGCCAGCAGCCGCACGGACAATGAGCAGTTCTTC.

The V call is TRBV18, the J call TRBJ2-2; D might be TRBD1 (5 bases). Trimming cost V 0 bases and J 6 bases, with 11 bases left between them. This CDR3 spans 15 amino acids. CDR1 is KGHSH, CDR2 LQKENI, per germline. The CDR3 coding sequence is TGTGCCAGCTCACCACCGCTCGCCAGGGCCGGGGAGCTGTTTTTT. Encoded protein: CASSPPLARAGELFF. Full variable domain (outside the CDR3, taken from reference TRBV18 and TRBJ2-2): NAGVMQNPRHLVRRRGQEARLRCSPMKGHSHVYWYRQLPEEGLKFMVYLQKENIIDESGMPKERFSAEFPKEGPSILRIQQVVRGDSAAYFCASSPPLARAGELFFGEGSRLTVL.

The genes are TRBV5-1 and TRBJ2-2; 7 nucleotides match TRBD1. Germline V gene data show CDR1 as SGHRS and CDR2 as YFSETQ. The CDR3 has 13 amino acids. With V trimmed by 2 bases and J by 7 bases, 2 bases remained unmatched. The CDR3 loop is CASSLGTDGELFF. DNA of the CDR3: TGCGCCAGCAGCTTAGGGACAGACGGGGAGCTGTTTTTT.

The chain links TRBV18 to TRBJ1-5, with D unresolved. Trimming stripped 5 bases from V and 9 bases from J, with 17 bases between. Germline V gene sequence: CDR1 KGHSH, CDR2 LQKENI. The CDR3 has 14 residues. The CDR3 here is CASSGARTSRPQHF. The CDR3 DNA sequence: TGTGCCAGCTCAGGAGCCCGAACGAGTCGGCCCCAGCATTTT.

The J gene is TRBJ1-4, the V gene TRBV6-5; 8 bases agree with TRBD1. This CDR3 comprises 12 residues. The J segment lost 8 bases and the V segment lost 8 bases, leaving 4 bases of the junction unmatched. CDR1 and CDR2 (germline): MNHEY, SVGAGI. CDR3: CASGQGREKLFF. The CDR3 coding sequence is TGTGCCAGCGGACAGGGTCGGGAAAAACTGTTTTTT.

Here the CDR3 DNA reads TGTGCCAGCAGCTTAGGTCTAGCTGTTGAGCAGTTCTTC. This translates into CASSLGLAVEQFF. The chain links TRBV7-8 to TRBJ2-1; perhaps TRBD2 as D (5 bases). The CDR3 loop spans 13 amino acids. The V gene lost 1 base and the J gene lost 9 bases, with 10 bases spanning the gap. Germline CDR1 SGHVS, CDR2 FQNEAQ.

The chain links TRBV7-9 to TRBJ2-7; D is possibly TRBD2 (5 bases). The CDR3 sequence is 15 residues long. V lost 7 bases and J lost 0, with 16 bases in between. In germline, CDR1 is SEHNR, CDR2 FQNEAQ (reference sequence). Here the CDR3 DNA reads TGTGCCAGCATGGAAGAGGGAAAACTCTCCTACGAGCAGTACTTC. Residues: CASMEEGKLSYEQYF.

J is TRBJ1-2 and V is TRBV19, with D possibly being TRBD1 (5 bases). CDR1 and CDR2 from the germline V gene are LNHDA and SQIVND (reference sequence). The CDR3 sequence is 15 residues long. Trimming pared 1 base from V and 2 bases from J, leaving 11 bases between. The CDR3 DNA follows: TGTGCCAGTAGTATAGCGAACTCAGGGAACTATGGCTACACCTTC. Protein sequence: CASSIANSGNYGYTF.

V usage is TRBV5-1 and J usage is TRBJ1-2; 9 nucleotides agree with TRBD1. Per germline, CDR1 SGHRS and CDR2 YFSETQ. This CDR3 spans 14 amino acids. J lost 8 bases, V lost 3 bases, and 8 bases had no gene match. The CDR3 DNA reads TGCGCCAGCAGCTCCCGGGACAGGGCTGGGGGCTACACCTTC. Encoded protein: CASSSRDRAGGYTF.

To note about this clone: The junction and the germline gene differ at one end; a read error may be behind it. The V gene is TRBV30, the J gene TRBJ1-4; TRBD1 might be the D (6 bases). CDR3 size: 13 residues. Germline V gene lookup returns CDR1 GTSNPN and CDR2 SVGIG (reference sequence). Here the CDR3 DNA reads TGTGCCTGGGATACCAACAGGGACCAGGGCTCAAAGTTT. Protein product: CAWDTNRDQGSKF.

The chain combines TRBV4-1 with TRBJ2-2; D is undetermined. The V and J ends lost 3 bases and 4 bases respectively, with 18 bases between them. CDR1 is MGHRA and CDR2 is YSYEKL in the germline V gene. This CDR3 region has 17 residues. The CDR3 sequence is CASSQLVGYTITGELFF. The CDR3 nucleotides are TGCGCCAGCAGCCAGCTGGTAGGATATACTATCACCGGGGAGCTGTTTTTT.

The V gene is TRBV25-1, the J gene TRBJ2-5; D is perhaps TRBD1 (6 bases). CDR1 is MGHDK, CDR2 SYGVNS, per germline. Trimming pared 7 bases from V and 4 bases from J, leaving 16 bases between. CDR3 length: 14 amino acids. CDR3 in DNA: TGTGCCAGCAATCCCCCCTTGGGGGCAGAGACCCAGTACTTC. This sequence encodes CASNPPLGAETQYF.

J is TRBJ1-2 and V is TRBV18; D is possibly TRBD1 (6 bases). The CDR3 runs 13 residues. Trimming removed 6 bases from V and 4 bases from J, with 12 bases in between. From germline, CDR1 is KGHSH and CDR2 LQKENI. Here the CDR3 DNA reads TGTGCCAGCTCCCTGGGGGCCGGCTATGGCTACACCTTC. Its translation: CASSLGAGYGYTF. Looking up the rest from reference TRBV18 and TRBJ1-2 gives the full variable domain: NAGVMQNPRHLVRRRGQEARLRCSPMKGHSHVYWYRQLPEEGLKFMVYLQKENIIDESGMPKERFSAEFPKEGPSILRIQQVVRGDSAAYFCASSLGAGYGYTFGSGTRLTVV.

The chain uses TRBV3-1 (or the pseudogene TRBV3-2) and TRBJ2-1; TRBD2 agrees at 11 bases. The CDR3 loop spans 18 amino acids. V lost 1 base, J lost 4 bases, and 9 bases stayed unmatched. Looked up from germline, CDR1 is LGHDT and CDR2 is YNNKEL (reference sequence). CDR3 amino acids: CASSQGQRLAGWYNEQFF. CDR3 nucleotides: TGTGCCAGCAGCCAAGGGCAGAGACTAGCGGGGTGGTACAATGAGCAGTTCTTC.